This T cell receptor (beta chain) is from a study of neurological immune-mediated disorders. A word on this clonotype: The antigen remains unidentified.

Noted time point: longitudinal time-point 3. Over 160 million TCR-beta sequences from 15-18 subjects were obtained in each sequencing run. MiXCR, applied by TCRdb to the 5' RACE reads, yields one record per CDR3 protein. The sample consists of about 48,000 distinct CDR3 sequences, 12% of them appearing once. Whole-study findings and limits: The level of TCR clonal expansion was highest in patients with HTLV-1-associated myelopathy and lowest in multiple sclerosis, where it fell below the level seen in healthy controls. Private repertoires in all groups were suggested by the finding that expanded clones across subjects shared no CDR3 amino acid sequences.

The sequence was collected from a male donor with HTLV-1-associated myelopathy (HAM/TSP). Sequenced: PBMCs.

In DNA, the CDR3 is TGCAGTGCCTTCCACTCGGGGACAGGCTTTGGCTACACCTTC. Residues: CSAFHSGTGFGYTF. This chain uses TRBV20-1 with TRBJ1-2; the match to TRBD1 covers 8 bases. Losses at the gene ends were 6 bases for V and 7 bases for J; bases not matched to a gene: 13. The CDR3 length is 14 residues. Germline V gene sequence: CDR1 DFQATT, CDR2 SNEGSKA (reference sequence).